What follows are 11 T cell receptor delta chains derived from one specimen sequenced in a study of Vδ1+ human thymocytes. Study-wide results and caveats: In the thymus, TRG and TRD repertoires looked highly polyclonal with Gaussian CDR3 lengths.

Their recognized antigens are unknown. Extracted RNA was reverse transcribed into cDNA. Pooled V-gene forward primers with one constant-region reverse primer generated the CDR3 amplicons by multiplex PCR. TCRdb applied CATT to the multiplex PCR reads for clone calling. The table includes more than 50,000 delta-chain clones, less than 20% detected once. Sequencing was done on a sample of Vdelta1+ gamma-delta thymocytes from the thymus. This sample's subset: FACS-sorted CD3+ TCRalphabeta- TCRVdelta1+ TCRVdelta2- thymocytes. These receptors were obtained from a boy younger than two who had congenital heart surgery.

This clone was counted between two and nine times. This sequence joins TRDV1 and TRDJ1; 8 nucleotides agree with TRDD2. The V gene's germline CDR1 is TSWWSYY and CDR2 QGS. The CDR3 is 17 residues long. J was trimmed by 0 bases and V by 7 bases; bases with no gene match: 13. CDR3 protein: CALAPLPTSWYTDKLIF. The CDR3 coding sequence is TGTGCTCTTGCTCCACTTCCTACATCGTGGTACACCGATAAACTCATCTTT.

This clone was observed once. This chain uses TRDV1 with TRDJ1, with a possible D match to TRDD3 (9 bases). The CDR3 has 22 amino acids. The germline V and J ends were trimmed by 9 bases and 3 bases, with 41 bases remaining between them. Germline V gene sequence: CDR1 TSWWSYY, CDR2 QGS. CDR3 loop: CALIKKNTRSSYALGDPDKLIF. CDR3 nucleotides: TGTGCTCTAATAAAAAAAAATACCCGGTCTTCCTACGCGCTGGGGGATCCCGATAAACTCATCTTT.

V usage is TRDV1 and J usage is TRDJ1, with D perhaps TRDD2 or TRDD3 (8 bases each). V was shortened by 1 base and J by 0 bases, with 36 bases between the two germline ends. The CDR3 is 24 amino acids. The germline V gene encodes CDR1 TSWWSYY and CDR2 QGS. CDR3 sequence: CALGEPPVAFLRGTGGLYTDKLIF. CDR3 coding DNA: TGTGCTCTTGGGGAACCCCCGGTTGCCTTCCTAAGGGGTACTGGGGGTTTGTACACCGATAAACTCATCTTT.

Only a few counts were recorded for this clone. The chain uses TRDV1 and TRDJ1, with 10 bases identical to TRDD3. V was clipped by 1 base and J by 2 bases; unmatched bases: 25. Per germline, CDR1 TSWWSYY and CDR2 QGS. The CDR3 sequence is 23 residues long. CDR3 residues: CALGERSFFLSYWGIQETDKLIF. The CDR3 nucleotides are TGTGCTCTTGGGGAACGATCTTTCTTCCTATCGTACTGGGGGATTCAGGAGACCGATAAACTCATCTTT.

This clone was counted between two and nine times. The J gene is TRDJ1, the V gene TRDV1; 10 bases align to TRDD3. V was pared by 4 bases and J by 2 bases, with 13 bases of the junction left unmatched. This CDR3 is 18 amino acids long. The germline CDR1 and CDR2 sequences are TSWWSYY and QGS. The CDR3 here is CALGGRFSTGGFTDKLIF. The CDR3 nucleotides are TGTGCTCTTGGGGGCAGATTCTCTACTGGGGGATTTACCGATAAACTCATCTTT.

This clone was counted a few times. V and J are TRDV1 and TRDJ1, with 8 bases matching TRDD2. V gave up 3 bases and J gave up 8 bases; unmatched junction bases: 14. CDR3 size: 16 residues. The germline CDR1 and CDR2 sequences are TSWWSYY and QGS. CDR3 sequence: CALGDFLQDYTRKLIF. The CDR3 nucleotides read TGTGCTCTTGGGGACTTCCTACAAGACTACACGAGGAAACTCATCTTT.

This clone was observed a handful of times. The genes are TRDV1 and TRDJ1; 7 positions agree with TRDD3. After removal of 1 base from V and 4 bases from J, the junction contained 21 bases not matched to a gene. This CDR3 spans 20 amino acids. Germline V gene data show CDR1 as TSWWSYY and CDR2 as QGS. The CDR3 DNA is TGTGCTCTTGGGGAACGGGATTTCCCCGGACTGGGGATCGTAAGCGATAAACTCATCTTT. Protein: CALGERDFPGLGIVSDKLIF.

This clone turned up a few times. The chain combines TRDV1 with TRDJ1; 7 bases align to TRDD2. The trim removed 5 bases at V and 1 base at J, leaving 19 bases unmatched. The CDR3 is 19 amino acids. Germline V gives CDR1 TSWWSYY, CDR2 QGS. CDR3: CALGTIPTGCGRCTDKLIF. The CDR3 nucleotides are TGTGCTCTTGGGACCATTCCTACGGGCTGCGGGAGGTGCACCGATAAACTCATCTTT.

This chain connects TRDV1 to TRDJ1; 12 positions agree with TRDD3. CDR1 and CDR2 from the germline V gene are TSWWSYY and QGS. V was clipped by 0 bases and J by 2 bases; unmatched bases: 10. The CDR3 runs to 19 residues. The CDR3 region is CALGELPTLGDTETDKLIF. CDR3 DNA: TGTGCTCTTGGGGAACTACCTACCCTGGGGGATACGGAGACCGATAAACTCATCTTT.

The sample holds a few counts of this clone. The chain has TRDV1 and TRDJ1, with TRDD3 matching over 11 bases. Germline V gene sequence: CDR1 TSWWSYY, CDR2 QGS. The ends lost 1 base at V and 1 base at J; junction bases unmatched: 11. This CDR3 region has 19 residues. CDR3: CALGEPTLLGDKGTDKLIF. The CDR3 bases are TGTGCTCTTGGGGAACCGACCCTACTGGGGGATAAGGGCACCGATAAACTCATCTTT.

This clone was observed a few times. This chain links TRDV1 with TRDJ1; 12 bases are a match to TRDD3. The germline gives CDR1 TSWWSYY, CDR2 QGS. This CDR3 spans 24 amino acids. Trimming took 7 bases from V and 0 from J; bases not matched to a gene: 30. CDR3 DNA sequence: TGTGCTCTTGTGTTAAATGGGCTTCCTACATCACTGGGGGATACAAGACGGTACACCGATAAACTCATCTTT. Translating it yields CALVLNGLPTSLGDTRRYTDKLIF.